The rows below give T cell receptor beta chains drawn from one sample of a study of OX40 agonist ivuxolimab in advanced cancers. Assay: immunoSEQ multiplex PCR; the TCRdb copy retains only in-frame clones and omits some. This table holds around 69,000 clones, 70% to 90% found once. The input for sequencing was CD4+ or CD8+ T cells sorted from blood, taken in a trial of the OX40 agonist ivuxolimab. The receptors here all came from an adult with an advanced solid tumor such as melanoma, head and neck, liver or kidney cancer. Both conserved end residues are part of each CDR3. The D gene is left open where the match is weak. A row's size may be missing; if present it is once, few, many or a size class.

v_call	clone_size	j_call	d_call	cdr3_aa	cdr3_nt
TRBV14	NA	TRBJ1-1	NA	CASSQRQRLMNTEAFF	TGTGCCAGCAGCCAGCGACAGAGGCTCATGAACACTGAAGCTTTCTTT
TRBV5-1	NA	TRBJ1-3	TRBD1	CASSSGGTASGNTIYF	TGCGCCAGCAGCTCAGGGGGCACGGCGTCTGGAAACACCATATATTTT
TRBV14	NA	TRBJ2-5	TRBD2	CASSQGTSGSQETQYF	TGTGCCAGCAGCCAAGGTACTAGCGGATCTCAAGAGACCCAGTACTTC
TRBV5-4	NA	TRBJ2-5	NA	CASSLDRQETQYF	TGTGCCAGCAGCTTGGACAGACAAGAGACCCAGTACTTC
TRBV11-1	NA	TRBJ2-1	NA	CASSLVEGNEQFF	TGTGCCAGCAGCTTAGTGGAGGGCAATGAGCAGTTCTTC
TRBV19	NA	TRBJ2-7	TRBD2	CASRTQSGAGEQYF	TGTGCCAGTAGAACGCAATCGGGAGCGGGGGAGCAGTACTTC
TRBV7-9	NA	TRBJ1-1	NA	CASSLAQGVGGTEAFF	TGTGCCAGCAGCTTAGCGCAAGGGGTGGGGGGAACTGAAGCTTTCTTT
TRBV21-1	NA	TRBJ2-7	NA	CASSKFPGTRSREQYF	TGTGCCAGCAGCAAGTTCCCCGGGACTAGAAGCCGCGAGCAGTACTTC
TRBV27	NA	TRBJ2-1	TRBD1	CASSPRTGVSYNEQFF	TGTGCCAGCAGTCCAAGAACAGGGGTCTCCTACAATGAGCAGTTCTTC
TRBV5-6	NA	TRBJ1-5	NA	CASSLAGGGNQPQHF	TGTGCCAGCAGCTTGGCCGGGGGGGGCAATCAGCCCCAGCATTTT
TRBV7-3	NA	TRBJ2-5	TRBD2	CASSLLPSGDQETQYF	TGTGCCAGCAGCTTATTACCTAGCGGGGACCAAGAGACCCAGTACTTC
TRBV7-9	once	TRBJ1-1	NA	CASRFLGSEAFF	TGTGCCAGCAGATTTTTGGGAAGTGAAGCTTTCTTT
TRBV6-5	NA	TRBJ2-1	TRBD2	CASSYYFGGGYNEQFF	TGTGCCAGCAGTTACTACTTCGGGGGGGGTTACAATGAGCAGTTCTTC
TRBV2	NA	TRBJ2-5	TRBD2	CASWGRAGQETQYF	TGTGCCAGCTGGGGGAGGGCAGGGCAAGAGACCCAGTACTTC
TRBV7-9	NA	TRBJ2-1	TRBD1	CASSLGDRALVF	TGTGCCAGCAGCTTAGGAGACAGGGCCTTGGTCTTC
TRBV5-6	NA	TRBJ2-5	NA	CASSLLARETQYF	TGTGCCAGCAGCTTGTTAGCCCGGGAGACCCAGTACTTC
TRBV14	NA	TRBJ1-2	NA	CASSVQGYGYTF	TGTGCCAGCAGCGTACAAGGCTATGGCTACACCTTC
TRBV12-5	NA	TRBJ2-3	NA	CASGLGRLADTQYF	TGTGCTAGTGGTTTGGGACGACTGGCAGATACGCAGTATTTT
TRBV6-4	NA	TRBJ1-5	NA	CASSDQPQHF	TGTGCCAGCAGTGATCAGCCCCAGCATTTT
TRBV18	few	TRBJ2-3	TRBD2	CASSPLAGATDTQYF	TGTGCCAGCTCACCGCTAGCGGGGGCGACAGATACGCAGTATTTT
TRBV20-1	NA	TRBJ2-5	NA	CSALYGETQYF	TGCAGTGCCCTTTATGGAGAGACCCAGTACTTC
TRBV2	once	TRBJ2-1	NA	CASSPTGFYNEQFF	TGTGCCAGCAGTCCAACAGGGTTTTACAATGAGCAGTTCTTC
TRBV7-9	NA	TRBJ1-1	NA	CASSLVGSMNTEAFF	TGTGCCAGCAGCTTAGTGGGCTCAATGAACACTGAAGCTTTCTTT
TRBV29-1	NA	TRBJ2-4	TRBD1	CSATGQGNIQYF	TGCAGCGCAACGGGACAGGGCAACATTCAGTACTTC
TRBV18	NA	TRBJ1-1	NA	CASSPSQGLNTEAFF	TGTGCCAGCTCACCCTCACAGGGTTTGAACACTGAAGCTTTCTTT
TRBV19	NA	TRBJ2-2	NA	CASSIARSSFTGELFF	TGTGCCAGTAGTATAGCTCGTTCTAGCTTCACCGGGGAGCTGTTTTTT
TRBV7-2	NA	TRBJ2-5	NA	CASSYGVGETQYF	TGTGCCAGCAGCTATGGGGTGGGGGAGACCCAGTACTTC
TRBV4-3	NA	TRBJ1-6	NA	CASSQVTVAYSYNSPLHF	TGCGCCAGCAGCCAAGTAACAGTTGCCTACTCCTATAATTCACCCCTCCACTTT
TRBV2	NA	TRBJ2-7	TRBD1	CASTATQNDRDF	TGTGCCAGCACTGCCACACAAAATGACAGGGACTTC
TRBV29-1	once	TRBJ2-3	NA	CSVGPGSDTQYF	TGCAGCGTTGGGCCGGGTTCGGATACGCAGTATTTT
TRBV4-2	NA	TRBJ1-6	NA	CASSPPGSPSPLHF	TGTGCCAGCAGCCCCCCAGGGTCTCCTTCACCCCTCCACTTT
TRBV19	NA	TRBJ2-3	NA	CASSETDTQYF	TGTGCCAGTAGTGAGACAGATACGCAGTATTTT
TRBV5-8	NA	TRBJ2-6	NA	CASSSRTDSGANVLTF	TGTGCCAGCAGCTCCCGGACGGACTCTGGGGCCAACGTCCTGACTTTC
TRBV18	NA	TRBJ2-5	NA	CASSPGEETQYF	TGTGCCAGCTCACCCGGAGAGGAGACCCAGTACTTC
TRBV5-4	once	TRBJ1-4	NA	CASSLDRNEKLFF	TGTGCCAGCAGCTTGGACAGGAATGAAAAACTGTTTTTT
TRBV30	NA	TRBJ1-5	NA	CAWRVGTGNQPQHF	TGTGCCTGGAGAGTAGGAACAGGGAATCAGCCCCAGCATTTT
TRBV9	NA	TRBJ2-7	NA	CASSSRQPPYEQYF	TGTGCCAGCAGCTCGAGGCAGCCGCCCTACGAGCAGTACTTC
TRBV30	NA	TRBJ1-6	TRBD1	CAWSVPRTGVSPLHF	TGTGCCTGGAGTGTACCCAGGACAGGGGTATCACCCCTCCACTTT
TRBV7-6	few	TRBJ2-1	NA	CASSLATGPGAYNEQFF	TGTGCCAGCAGCTTAGCTACGGGCCCCGGCGCCTACAATGAGCAGTTCTTC
TRBV5-6	once	TRBJ1-2	NA	CASSLNRWSYGYTF	TGTGCCAGCAGCTTGAACAGGTGGTCGTATGGCTACACCTTC
TRBV7-9	NA	TRBJ1-2	NA	CASSPGQHNGYTF	TGTGCCAGCAGCCCCGGGCAGCACAATGGCTACACCTTC
TRBV9	NA	TRBJ2-3	NA	CASSVGWGSTDTQYF	TGTGCCAGCAGCGTAGGGTGGGGAAGCACAGATACGCAGTATTTT
TRBV7-2	NA	TRBJ2-3	TRBD2	CASSFRGGQTDTQYF	TGTGCCAGCAGCTTCCGGGGGGGCCAAACAGATACGCAGTATTTT